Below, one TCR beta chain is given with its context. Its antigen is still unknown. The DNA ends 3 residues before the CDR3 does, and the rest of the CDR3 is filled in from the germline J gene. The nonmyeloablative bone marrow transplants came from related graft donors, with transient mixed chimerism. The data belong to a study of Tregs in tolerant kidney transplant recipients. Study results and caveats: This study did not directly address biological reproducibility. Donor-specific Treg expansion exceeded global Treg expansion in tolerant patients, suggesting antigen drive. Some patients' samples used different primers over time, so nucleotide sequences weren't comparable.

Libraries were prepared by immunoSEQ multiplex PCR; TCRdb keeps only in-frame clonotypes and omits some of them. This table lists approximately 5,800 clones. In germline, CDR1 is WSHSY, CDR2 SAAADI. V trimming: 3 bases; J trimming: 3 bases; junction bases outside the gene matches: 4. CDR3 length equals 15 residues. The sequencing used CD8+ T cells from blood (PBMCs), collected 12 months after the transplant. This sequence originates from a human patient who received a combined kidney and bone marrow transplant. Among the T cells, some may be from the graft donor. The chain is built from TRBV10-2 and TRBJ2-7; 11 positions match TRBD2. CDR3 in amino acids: CASSDSGRASYEQYF. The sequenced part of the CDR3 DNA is TGCGCCAGCAGTGATAGCGGGAGGGCTAGCTACGAG.